This TCR beta chain was recovered during a study of chemoradiotherapy in HPV16-positive cancers. Study-level results: In HPV16-positive patients, HPV-responsive T-cell expansion tracked better recurrence-free survival. Non-HPV-specific T cells did not expand in tumors during treatment, whereas candidate HPV-specific clones and E7-related motifs did.

Turning to this clone: The antigen is unknown.

Clones were sequenced by immunoSEQ multiplex PCR, and TCRdb holds only the in-frame ones, with some missing. The data contain some 15,000 clones, 88% of them singletons. The TCR was taken from a human donor with HPV-associated anogenital cancer. Sequenced here: blood, sampled from a patient who underwent chemoradiotherapy.

Here the CDR3 reads CASSLAGANTGELFF. CDR3 DNA: TGTGCCAGCAGCTTGGCGGGGGCGAACACCGGGGAGCTGTTTTTT. The gene calls are TRBV5-6 and TRBJ2-2; D is perhaps TRBD2 (6 bases). The CDR3 is 15 residues long. Trimming pared 0 bases from V and 0 bases from J, leaving 6 bases between. Germline lookup yields CDR1 SGHDT and CDR2 YYEEEE.